This entry features one T cell receptor beta chain sequence. Its target is unknown. The CDR3 extends over 15 amino acids. Looked up from germline, CDR1 is SQVTM and CDR2 is ANQGSEA. Trimming removed 3 bases at V and 2 bases at J, with 16 bases between. Repertoires were generated with immunoSEQ multiplex PCR, while TCRdb's copy carries only in-frame clones and drops some. The repertoire holds some 25,000 clones, around 94% seen once, with around 0.82% in the top ten. These data belong to a study of graft-versus-host responses after intestinal transplantation. Study-wide points: Graft-versus-host to host-versus-graft clonal ratios in allografts were high in patients with graft-donor T cell macrochimerism.

The clonotype comes from a human patient who received an intestinal transplant, so some T cells may come from the graft donor. The source material was PBMCs, sampled 30 days after intestinal transplant. V gene TRBV29-1 combines with J gene TRBJ2-5; D perhaps matches TRBD1 (6 bases). The CDR3 here is CSVDPRGQGQETQYF. The CDR3 DNA reads TGCAGCGTTGACCCCCGCGGCCAGGGGCAAGAGACCCAGTACTTC.